What follows describes a single TCR beta chain. Its antigen is unknown. CDR1 is MDHEN, CDR2 SYDVKM, per germline. V was pared by 7 bases and J by 2 bases, with 12 bases between. This CDR3 has 15 residues. This record comes from a study of cytomegalovirus exposure and HLA in healthy donors. The study, taken as a whole, reports: Most observed TCR sequences were rare, whereas some public TCRs were detected in many donors. For cytomegalovirus status, the classifier reportedly gave diagnoses with high specificity and sensitivity. Researchers reported that a few CMV-associated chains were confirmed in vitro as CMV antigen-specific.

Here immunoSEQ multiplex PCR was the method, and the copy in TCRdb shows in-frame clones only, minus some. The table lists about 180,000 clones, approximately 81% of them singletons. The rearrangement links TRBV28 to TRBJ2-6, with TRBD2 as a possible D gene (6 bases). The TCR was taken from a man between 18 and 35 years old in good health and CMV-seropositive. Source material: PBMCs. CDR3 loop: CASKEGSAGANVLTF. CDR3 in DNA: TGTGCCAGCAAGGAGGGATCGGCTGGGGCCAACGTCCTGACTTTC.